These 6 T cell receptor beta chains originate from one sample sequenced in a study of T-cell memory formation after mild COVID-19. From the 5' RACE reads, TCRdb called clonotypes with MiXCR, one entry per CDR3 protein. The sample includes around 300,000 distinct CDR3 sequences, roughly 13% seen only once; the top ten take about a fifth. Sequences were obtained from PBMCs or a T cell subset sorted from them (not recorded which). These receptors were taken from a man between 18 and 29 years old who had mild COVID-19 (a few samples of this study predate the infection). Cell type and time point are not known.

At least ten counts were recorded for this clonotype. The genes are TRBV11-2 and TRBJ2-5; D perhaps matches TRBD2 (6 bases). The germline CDR1 and CDR2 sequences are SGHAT and FQNNGV. The CDR3 loop spans 15 amino acids. The germline V and J ends were trimmed by 0 bases and 6 bases, with 14 bases remaining between them. CDR3 protein: CASSLDLGGGQTQYF. The CDR3 DNA is TGTGCCAGCAGCTTAGATCTCGGAGGAGGGCAGACCCAGTACTTC.

This clonotype was observed at least ten times. The V call is TRBV5-1, the J call TRBJ1-2; D is unresolved. V was cut by 1 base and J by 2 bases, with 9 bases left in between. Germline values: CDR1 SGHRS, CDR2 YFSETQ. The CDR3 loop spans 14 amino acids. The CDR3 loop is CASSLTEANYGYTF. The CDR3 nucleotides are TGCGCCAGCAGCTTGACAGAAGCCAACTATGGCTACACCTTC.

The V and J genes are TRBV4-1 and TRBJ2-5, with D tentatively TRBD2 (5 bases). Looked up from germline, CDR1 is MGHRA and CDR2 is YSYEKL. The CDR3 has 13 residues. V lost 2 bases and J lost 7, with 11 bases in between. The CDR3 protein is CASSQTSGVTQYF. CDR3 nucleotide sequence: TGCGCCAGCAGCCAAACCTCCGGGGTGACCCAGTACTTC.

J is TRBJ1-1 and V is TRBV5-4, with 11 bases aligning to TRBD1. There are 16 residues in the CDR3. CDR1 is SGHNT and CDR2 is YYREEE in the germline V gene (reference sequence). V gave up 4 bases and J gave up 4 bases; unmatched junction bases: 9. The CDR3 nucleotides are TGTGCCAGCAGCCGTGAGCCCGGGACAGGGGGCACTGAAGCTTTCTTT. Translating it yields CASSREPGTGGTEAFF. Supplemented by reference TRBV5-4 and TRBJ1-1, the full variable domain reads ETGVTQSPTHLIKTRGQQVTLRCSSQSGHNTVSWYQQALGQGPQFIFQYYREEENGRGNFPPRFSGLQFPNYSSELNVNALELDDSALYLCASSREPGTGGTEAFFGQGTRLTVV.

The V gene is TRBV4-2, the J gene TRBJ2-3, with TRBD1 identical over 8 bases. V trimming: 4 bases; J trimming: 2 bases; junction bases outside the gene matches: 8. The CDR3 is 16 amino acids. In germline, CDR1 is LGHNA, CDR2 YNFKEQ. This CDR3 is CASSPLAGGITDTQYF. In nucleotides, the CDR3 is TGTGCCAGCAGCCCCCTCGCAGGGGGCATCACAGATACGCAGTATTTT.

This chain joins TRBV5-1 and TRBJ2-5, with 9 bases identical to TRBD2. Unmatched junction bases numbered 9, after V lost 2 bases and J lost 4 bases. CDR1 is SGHRS and CDR2 is YFSETQ in the germline V gene. The CDR3 spans 16 residues. CDR3 region: CASSFQGAGGGETQYF. In DNA form, the CDR3 reads TGCGCCAGCAGCTTCCAGGGAGCGGGGGGTGGAGAGACCCAGTACTTC.